This T cell receptor beta chain was profiled in a study of beta chain features in type 1 diabetes. In the study overall: Over all samples combined, some 110 million sorted cells were examined.

Every isolated RNA sample was fully reverse transcribed, so sequencing captured expressed TCRB transcripts. Libraries were prepared by immunoSEQ multiplex PCR; TCRdb keeps only in-frame clonotypes and omits some of them. The sample carries a few hundred thousand clones, about 13% recorded once. On this clone itself: Antigen: not known.

The study, taken as a whole, reports: Type 1 diabetes patients had TCRB CDR3s that were shorter (moderately but significantly so) in all four CD4+ subsets.

The V and J ends lost 0 bases and 5 bases, in that order; junction bases with no gene match: 10. This CDR3 is 18 amino acids long. Germline values: CDR1 LGHNA, CDR2 YNFKEQ. The origin of this receptor is a man between 25 and 39 years old with type 1 diabetes. The chain recombines TRBV4-2 with TRBJ2-3, with TRBD2 matching 11 bases. The sample taken for sequencing was naive CD4+ T cells from blood. The CDR3 is CASSQDLTTSGSGDTQYF. The CDR3 DNA reads as TGTGCCAGCAGCCAAGATCTCACAACTAGCGGGAGTGGAGATACGCAGTATTTT.